One sample yielded the 21 T cell receptor beta chains listed below, sequenced in a study of blood T cell repertoires in COVID-19. TCRdb's copy holds only in-frame clones and misses some; the assay was immunoSEQ multiplex PCR. This table has 150,000 to 200,000 clones, over 75% appearing once. Source material: peripheral blood. The receptors here all came from a woman older than 75 with acute or convalescent COVID-19.

This chain links TRBV9 with TRBJ2-2, with D tentatively TRBD1 (5 bases). Trimming took 0 bases from V and 4 from J, leaving 13 bases between them. CDR3 length equals 16 residues. The germline V gene has CDR1 SGDLS and CDR2 YYNGEE. The CDR3 reads CASSVAPGFGTGELFF. The CDR3 bases are TGTGCCAGCAGCGTAGCTCCAGGGTTTGGCACCGGGGAGCTGTTTTTT.

The chain has TRBV9 and TRBJ2-1; tentative D call: TRBD2 (6 bases). The CDR3 is 16 amino acids. Per germline, CDR1 SGDLS and CDR2 YYNGEE. Trimming took 0 bases from V and 2 from J, leaving 12 bases between them. The CDR3 DNA follows: TGTGCCAGCAGCGTAGAGCCGAGGGAGGCCTACAATGAGCAGTTCTTC. This sequence encodes CASSVEPREAYNEQFF.

This rearrangement joins TRBV5-1 to TRBJ1-2; the D is unclear. The CDR3 totals 14 residues. Germline V gives CDR1 SGHRS, CDR2 YFSETQ. Trimming pared 4 bases from V and 2 bases from J, leaving 12 bases between. CDR3 region: CASSRDTNNYGYTF. In nucleotides, the CDR3 is TGCGCCAGCAGCCGAGACACCAACAACTATGGCTACACCTTC.

This CDR3 is CASSRGGASDTQYF. DNA for the CDR3: TGTGCCAGCTCACGCGGGGGGGCGTCAGATACGCAGTATTTT. This chain uses TRBV18 with TRBJ2-3; 9 positions match TRBD2. Per germline, CDR1 KGHSH and CDR2 LQKENI. J was trimmed by 4 bases and V by 4 bases; bases with no gene match: 3. The CDR3 has 14 residues.

The V call is TRBV5-4, the J call TRBJ1-3; 8 nucleotides agree with TRBD1. CDR3 size: 16 residues. Germline lookup yields CDR1 SGHNT and CDR2 YYREEE (reference sequence). J was trimmed by 0 bases and V by 3 bases; bases with no gene match: 5. DNA for the CDR3: TGTGCCAGCAGCTCCCCAGGACAGGGCTCTGGAAACACCATATATTTT. Residues: CASSSPGQGSGNTIYF.

The genes are TRBV29-1 and TRBJ2-1, with 10 bases identical to TRBD1. CDR1 is SQVTM and CDR2 is ANQGSEA in the germline V gene. V lost 6 bases and J lost 2; bases outside the gene matches: 4. The CDR3 has 14 amino acids. The CDR3 bases are TGCAGCGTGGCAGGACAGGGGGCCTACAATGAGCAGTTCTTC. Its translation is CSVAGQGAYNEQFF.

This clone was picked up one time. V and J are TRBV19 and TRBJ2-7, with TRBD1 matching 8 bases. Germline loops: CDR1 LNHDA, CDR2 SQIVND (reference sequence). With V trimmed by 3 bases and J by 3 bases, 13 bases remained unmatched. This CDR3 is 17 amino acids long. The CDR3 region has the DNA TGTGCCAGTAGTATGACGGAAGGGAGGACAGGGAACTACGAGCAGTACTTC. This translates into CASSMTEGRTGNYEQYF.

The chain couples TRBV30 to TRBJ1-3; no reliable D call. The CDR3 is 15 residues long. Trimming took 0 bases from V and 0 from J, leaving 9 bases between them. The V gene's germline CDR1 is GTSNPN and CDR2 SVGIG (reference sequence). The CDR3 region is CAWSVIPISGNTIYF. CDR3 bases: TGTGCCTGGAGTGTTATCCCTATCTCTGGAAACACCATATATTTT.

The chain is built from TRBV3-1 (or the pseudogene TRBV3-2) and TRBJ1-1, with 12 bases lining up with TRBD1. The junction had 4 bases not matched to a gene; V was cut back by 4 bases and J by 1 base. CDR3 length: 16 residues. The germline CDR1 and CDR2 sequences are LGHDT and YNNKEL (reference sequence). The CDR3 region is CASSPGQGAGNTEAFF. In DNA, the CDR3 is TGTGCCAGCAGCCCGGGACAGGGGGCGGGGAACACTGAAGCTTTCTTT.

This clone was recorded a few times. The J gene is TRBJ2-3, the V gene TRBV30; 10 bases align to TRBD2. CDR1 is GTSNPN and CDR2 is SVGIG in the germline V gene (reference sequence). V lost 4 bases and J lost 0; bases outside the gene matches: 13. This CDR3 is built from 18 residues. The CDR3: CAWTLVAGGPSSTDTQYF. The CDR3 DNA reads as TGTGCCTGGACCCTAGTAGCGGGGGGCCCGTCTAGCACAGATACGCAGTATTTT.

The chain uses TRBV14 and TRBJ2-1; possible D gene TRBD2, 6 bases. CDR1 SGHDN and CDR2 FVKESK come from the germline V gene. This CDR3 is built from 16 residues. The V end was cut by 4 bases, the J end by 0 bases, with 13 bases between. The CDR3 sequence: CASSLPGLSSYNEQFF. DNA for the CDR3: TGTGCCAGCAGCCTACCGGGACTCAGCTCCTACAATGAGCAGTTCTTC. The whole variable domain, remainder taken from reference TRBV14 and TRBJ2-1, is EAGVTQFPSHSVIEKGQTVTLRCDPISGHDNLYWYRRVMGKEIKFLLHFVKESKQDESGMPNNRFLAERTGGTYSTLKVQPAELEDSGVYFCASSLPGLSSYNEQFFGPGTRLTVL.

The chain is built from TRBV29-1 and TRBJ1-4; D is perhaps TRBD1 (6 bases). The V end lost 4 bases, the J end lost 0 bases, and 9 bases lay between the germline ends. The CDR3 sequence is 14 residues long. Germline values: CDR1 SQVTM, CDR2 ANQGSEA. The CDR3 DNA sequence: TGCAGCGTTGGGGGGGGCGCAACTAATGAAAAACTGTTTTTT. Amino acids: CSVGGGATNEKLFF.

V gene TRBV6-1 combines with J gene TRBJ1-2; 9 nucleotides agree with TRBD1. V lost 2 bases, J lost 4 bases, and 2 bases stayed unmatched. The CDR3 runs 14 residues. Germline values: CDR1 MNHNS, CDR2 SASEGT. This CDR3 is CASSERDRAYGYTF. As DNA, the CDR3 is TGTGCCAGCAGTGAACGGGACAGGGCCTATGGCTACACCTTC.

CDR3 coding DNA: TGCGCCAGCAGCGGTGGGGAGGGCTATGGCTACACCTTC. Its protein product is CASSGGEGYGYTF. This chain links TRBV4-1 with TRBJ1-2; D remains unclear. V lost 5 bases and J 4 bases, leaving 11 bases between the germline ends. CDR3 length equals 13 residues. Germline V gene sequence: CDR1 MGHRA, CDR2 YSYEKL.

The J gene is TRBJ2-3, the V gene TRBV5-5, with 7 bases that match TRBD1. J gave up 4 bases and V 4 bases, and 3 bases lay outside the gene matches. This CDR3 is built from 13 residues. The V gene's germline CDR1 is SGHKS and CDR2 YYEKEE (reference sequence). The CDR3 loop is CASSPQGADTQYF. CDR3 in DNA: TGTGCCAGCAGCCCTCAGGGGGCAGATACGCAGTATTTT.

This clone was detected a few times. The DNA of the CDR3 is TGCAGCGCTGGGGCACCGGGACAGGGGTTTGGCTACACCTTC. Amino acid sequence: CSAGAPGQGFGYTF. The rearrangement links TRBV29-1 to TRBJ1-2; the match to TRBD1 covers 10 bases. CDR3 length equals 14 residues. V shed 7 bases, J shed 7 bases, and the junction held 12 bases outside the gene matches. Germline CDR1 and CDR2: SQVTM and ANQGSEA.

This chain uses TRBV3-1 (or the pseudogene TRBV3-2) with TRBJ2-1, with D perhaps matching TRBD1 (5 bases). Trimming stripped 1 base from V and 7 bases from J, with 17 bases between. Germline-derived CDR1 and CDR2 are LGHDT and YNNKEL (reference sequence). The CDR3 loop spans 16 amino acids. DNA of the CDR3: TGTGCCAGCAGCCAAGGGGGCCAAAATAGTAGAAATGAGCAGTTCTTC. This translates into CASSQGGQNSRNEQFF.

The chain is built from TRBV7-3 and TRBJ2-1; 7 nucleotides line up with TRBD1. The CDR3 is 14 residues long. Unmatched junction bases numbered 8, after V lost 5 bases and J lost 7 bases. Per the germline V gene, CDR1 is SGHTA and CDR2 is FQGTGA. This CDR3 reads CASSINDRDNEQFF. CDR3 bases: TGTGCCAGCAGCATAAACGACAGGGATAATGAGCAGTTCTTC.

In its sample, this clone was seen a few times. The chain recombines TRBV6-5 with TRBJ1-1; TRBD1 aligns across 10 bases. Looked up from germline, CDR1 is MNHEY and CDR2 is SVGAGI. The ends lost 5 bases at V and 10 bases at J; junction bases unmatched: 7. The CDR3 extends over 13 amino acids. CDR3 bases: TGTGCCAGCAGTCGGCCGGGACAGGGGACAGCTTTCTTT. Protein sequence: CASSRPGQGTAFF.

This rearrangement joins TRBV5-1 to TRBJ2-6; possible D gene TRBD1, 5 bases. The CDR3 is 16 residues long. Germline V gives CDR1 SGHRS, CDR2 YFSETQ. V shed 4 bases and J shed 2 bases, with 13 bases lying between them. The CDR3: CASSLGQEAGANVLTF. The DNA of the CDR3 is TGCGCCAGCAGCCTCGGACAAGAAGCTGGGGCCAACGTCCTGACTTTC.

This clone was recorded only once. The V gene is TRBV7-3, the J gene TRBJ2-2; maybe TRBD1 (6 bases). Germline CDR1 and CDR2: SGHTA and FQGTGA. The V and J ends lost 5 bases and 3 bases respectively, with 22 bases between them. The CDR3 has 18 residues. For the CDR3, the DNA is TGTGCCAGCAGCCCCATAGGACAGTCCAACAGATACACCGGGGAGCTGTTTTTT. This translates into CASSPIGQSNRYTGELFF.